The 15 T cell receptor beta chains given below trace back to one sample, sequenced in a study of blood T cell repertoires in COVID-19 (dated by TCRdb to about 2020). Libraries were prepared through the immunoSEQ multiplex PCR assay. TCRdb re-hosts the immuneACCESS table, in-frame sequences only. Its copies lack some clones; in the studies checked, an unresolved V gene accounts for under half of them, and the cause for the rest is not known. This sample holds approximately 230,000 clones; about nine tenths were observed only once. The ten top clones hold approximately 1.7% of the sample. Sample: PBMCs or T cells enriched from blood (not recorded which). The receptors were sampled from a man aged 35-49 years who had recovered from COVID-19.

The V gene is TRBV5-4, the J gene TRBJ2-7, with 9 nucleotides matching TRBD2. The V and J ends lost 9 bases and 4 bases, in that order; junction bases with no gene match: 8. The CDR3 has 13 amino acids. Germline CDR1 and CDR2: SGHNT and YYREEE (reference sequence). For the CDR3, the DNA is TGTGCCACCGGGGCGGGGGGGCCTTACGAGCAGTACTTC. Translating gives CATGAGGPYEQYF.

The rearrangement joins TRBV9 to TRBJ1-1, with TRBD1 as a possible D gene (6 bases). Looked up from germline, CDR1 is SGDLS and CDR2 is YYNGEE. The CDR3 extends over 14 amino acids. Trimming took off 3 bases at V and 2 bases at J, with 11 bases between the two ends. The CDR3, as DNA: TGTGCCAGCAGCGGCCTCAGGGGAAACACTGAAGCTTTCTTT. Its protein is CASSGLRGNTEAFF.

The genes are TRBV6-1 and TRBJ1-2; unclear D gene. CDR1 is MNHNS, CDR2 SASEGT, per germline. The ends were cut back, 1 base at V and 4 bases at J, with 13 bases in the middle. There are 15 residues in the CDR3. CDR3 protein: CASSEEQSLGYGYTF. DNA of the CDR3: TGTGCCAGCAGTGAAGAACAGAGCCTTGGCTATGGCTACACCTTC.

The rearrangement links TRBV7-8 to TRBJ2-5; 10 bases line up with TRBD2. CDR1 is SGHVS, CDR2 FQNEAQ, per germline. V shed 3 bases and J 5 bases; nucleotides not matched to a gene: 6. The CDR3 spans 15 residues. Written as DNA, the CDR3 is TGTGCCAGCAGCTTCGAGCGGGGGGGACGGGAGACCCAGTACTTC. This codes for CASSFERGGRETQYF.

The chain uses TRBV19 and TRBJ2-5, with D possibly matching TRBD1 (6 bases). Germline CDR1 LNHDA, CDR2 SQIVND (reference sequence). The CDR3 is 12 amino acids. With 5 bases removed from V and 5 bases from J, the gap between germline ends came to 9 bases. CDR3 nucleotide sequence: TGTGCCAGTAGTGTCCAGGGGGAGACCCAGTACTTC. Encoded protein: CASSVQGETQYF. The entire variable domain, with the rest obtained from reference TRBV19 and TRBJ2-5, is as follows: DGGITQSPKYLFRKEGQNVTLSCEQNLNHDAMYWYRQDPGQGLRLIYYSQIVNDFQKGDIAEGYSVSREKKESFPLTVTSAQKNPTAFYLCASSVQGETQYFGPGTRLLVL.

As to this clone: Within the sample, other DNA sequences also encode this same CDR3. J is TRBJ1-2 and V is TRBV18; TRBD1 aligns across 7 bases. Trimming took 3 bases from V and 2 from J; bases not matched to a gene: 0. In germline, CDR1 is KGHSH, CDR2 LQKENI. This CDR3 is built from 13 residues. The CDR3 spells CASSPDRNYGYTF. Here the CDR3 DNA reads TGTGCCAGCTCACCGGACAGGAACTATGGCTACACCTTC.

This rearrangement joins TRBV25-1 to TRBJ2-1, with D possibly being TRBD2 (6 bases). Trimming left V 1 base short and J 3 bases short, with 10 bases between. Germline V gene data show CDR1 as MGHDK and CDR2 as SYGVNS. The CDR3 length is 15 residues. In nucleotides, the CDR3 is TGTGCCAGCAGTGAATGGGGCGGGAACTACAATGAGCAGTTCTTC. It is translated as CASSEWGGNYNEQFF.

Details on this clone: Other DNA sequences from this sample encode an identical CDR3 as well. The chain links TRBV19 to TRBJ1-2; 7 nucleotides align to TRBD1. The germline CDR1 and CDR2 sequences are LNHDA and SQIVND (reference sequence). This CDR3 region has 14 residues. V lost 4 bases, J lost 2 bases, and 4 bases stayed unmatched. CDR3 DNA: TGTGCCAGTAGTAGGTCCAGGGGGAACTATGGCTACACCTTC. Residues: CASSRSRGNYGYTF.

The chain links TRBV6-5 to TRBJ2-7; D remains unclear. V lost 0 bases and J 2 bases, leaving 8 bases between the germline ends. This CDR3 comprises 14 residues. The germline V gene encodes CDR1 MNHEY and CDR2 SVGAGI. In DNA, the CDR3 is TGTGCCAGCAGTTACTCGTCTATGGCCTACGAGCAGTACTTC. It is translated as CASSYSSMAYEQYF.

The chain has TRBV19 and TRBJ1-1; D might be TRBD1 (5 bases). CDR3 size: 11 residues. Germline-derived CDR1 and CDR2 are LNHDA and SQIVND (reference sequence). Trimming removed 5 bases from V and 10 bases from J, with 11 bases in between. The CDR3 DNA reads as TGTGCCAGTAGTTTTGCCCAGGGAGCTTTCTTT. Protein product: CASSFAQGAFF.

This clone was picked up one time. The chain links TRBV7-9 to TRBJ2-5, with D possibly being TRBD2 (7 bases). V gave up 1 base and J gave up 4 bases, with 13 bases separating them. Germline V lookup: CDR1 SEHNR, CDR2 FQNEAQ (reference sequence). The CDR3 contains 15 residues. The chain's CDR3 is CASSLGGGHAETQYF. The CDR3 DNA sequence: TGTGCCAGCAGCTTAGGGGGGGGGCACGCAGAGACCCAGTACTTC.

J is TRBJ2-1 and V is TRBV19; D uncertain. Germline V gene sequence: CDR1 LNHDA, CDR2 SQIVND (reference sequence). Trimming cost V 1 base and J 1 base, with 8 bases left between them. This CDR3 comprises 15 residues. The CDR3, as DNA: TGTGCCAGTAGTATAGTGGCGGATTCCTACAATGAGCAGTTCTTC. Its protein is CASSIVADSYNEQFF.

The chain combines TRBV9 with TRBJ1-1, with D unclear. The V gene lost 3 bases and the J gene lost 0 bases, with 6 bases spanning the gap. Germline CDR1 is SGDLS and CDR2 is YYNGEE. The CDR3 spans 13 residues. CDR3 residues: CASSGQLNTEAFF. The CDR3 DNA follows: TGTGCCAGCAGCGGCCAGTTGAACACTGAAGCTTTCTTT.

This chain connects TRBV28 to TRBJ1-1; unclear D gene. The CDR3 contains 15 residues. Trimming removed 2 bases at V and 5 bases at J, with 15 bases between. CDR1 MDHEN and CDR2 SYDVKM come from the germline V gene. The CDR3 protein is CASSLPGSRGTEAFF. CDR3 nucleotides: TGTGCCAGCAGTTTACCGGGTTCACGAGGGACTGAAGCTTTCTTT.

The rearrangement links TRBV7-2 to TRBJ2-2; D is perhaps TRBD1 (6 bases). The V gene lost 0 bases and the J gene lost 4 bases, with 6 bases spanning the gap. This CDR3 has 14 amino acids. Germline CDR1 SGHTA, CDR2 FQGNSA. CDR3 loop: CASSLAGGTGELFF. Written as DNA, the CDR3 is TGTGCCAGCAGCTTAGCAGGGGGCACCGGGGAGCTGTTTTTT.